This T cell receptor beta chain was identified during a study of blood T cell repertoires in COVID-19. Study at large: Both acute and convalescent COVID-19 samples were obtained from the United States, Italy and Spain. Sources were T cells, B-cell-depleted T cells, or PBMCs; the material itself was cDNA or gDNA.

Under the authors' procedure: Amplification of reference gene primers was used by the study to estimate nucleated cell counts. Measured with immunoSEQ multiplex PCR; TCRdb has only the in-frame clones, and not every one. The V and J calls and the clone size are those of that table, but D and trimming were determined from the DNA. In the table there are hundreds of thousands of clones, 85% to 90% of which are singletons. Assignments of participants to cohorts depended upon their own reported clinical history. The receptor's source is a man aged 50 to 60 who had been exposed to COVID-19. The specimen was PBMCs or T cells enriched from blood (not recorded which).

The chain's CDR3 is CASSSRVSSPLHF. The DNA of the CDR3 is TGTGCCAGCAGTTCCAGGGTTTCCTCACCCCTCCACTTT. The V call is TRBV6-5, the J call TRBJ1-6; possible D gene TRBD1, 5 bases. V gave up 4 bases and J gave up 10 bases, with 11 bases separating them. The CDR3 loop spans 13 amino acids. Germline V CDR1 and CDR2: MNHEY, SVGAGI.